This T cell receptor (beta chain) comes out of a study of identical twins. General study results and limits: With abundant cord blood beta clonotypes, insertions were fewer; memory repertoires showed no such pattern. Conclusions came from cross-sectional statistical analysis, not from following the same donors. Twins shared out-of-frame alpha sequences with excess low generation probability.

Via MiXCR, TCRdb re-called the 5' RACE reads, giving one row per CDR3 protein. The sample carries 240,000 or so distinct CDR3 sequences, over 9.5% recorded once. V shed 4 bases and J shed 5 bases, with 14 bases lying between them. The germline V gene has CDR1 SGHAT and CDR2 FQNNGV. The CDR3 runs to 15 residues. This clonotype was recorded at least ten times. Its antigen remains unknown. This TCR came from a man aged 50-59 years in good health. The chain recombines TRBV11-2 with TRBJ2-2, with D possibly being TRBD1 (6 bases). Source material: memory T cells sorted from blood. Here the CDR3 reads CASSSRGFTTGELFF. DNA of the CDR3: TGTGCCAGCAGCTCCAGGGGTTTTACAACCGGGGAGCTGTTTTTT.